These T cell receptor beta chains were read from a single sample in a study of T cell repertoires in cytomegalovirus infection. The antigens of these receptors remain unknown. One entry per CDR3 protein results from TCRdb running MiXCR on the reads. This table has approximately 300,000 distinct CDR3 sequences, roughly 25% appearing once. This material consisted of cultured PBMCs, taken from culture after CMV antigen stimulation. These receptor sequences come from a human donor in good health (CMV status not recorded). Some clones in this sample may be carry-over from other donors' samples. CDR3s include the opening cysteine and the closing phenylalanine or tryptophan.

v_gene: TRBV5-1; CDR3aa: CASSSGQGVFEAFF
v_gene: TRBV29-1; CDR3aa: CSVGTGGEETQYF
v_gene: TRBV7-2; CDR3aa: CASSLGSSGTYEQYF
v_gene: TRBV19; CDR3aa: CASTMRAGMNTEAFF
v_gene: TRBV12-3/TRBV12-4; CDR3aa: CASSRRDRNYEQYF
v_gene: TRBV7-2; CDR3aa: CASSLERGGPPYNEQFF
v_gene: TRBV7-2; CDR3aa: CASSLGAGPSREQYF
v_gene: TRBV12-3/TRBV12-4; CDR3aa: CASSGLAGLSETQYF
v_gene: TRBV15; CDR3aa: CATSSVVAGGETQYF
v_gene: TRBV5-1; CDR3aa: CASSLDRGVNTEAFF
v_gene: TRBV28; CDR3aa: CATFREVGGYTF
v_gene: TRBV12-3/TRBV12-4; CDR3aa: CASSFMGLTGDTQYF
v_gene: TRBV5-4; CDR3aa: CASGLEWAIGTDTQYF
v_gene: TRBV24-1; CDR3aa: CATSAKENTGELFF
v_gene: TRBV7-9; CDR3aa: CASTSSQIYNEQFF
v_gene: TRBV4-2; CDR3aa: CASSQEWGGPGNTIYF
v_gene: TRBV4-3; CDR3aa: CASSQDGTWTGELFF
v_gene: TRBV28; CDR3aa: CASHTLGGPETQYF
v_gene: TRBV10-3; CDR3aa: CAISSKQGASNQPQHF
v_gene: TRBV12-3/TRBV12-4; CDR3aa: CASSLRGARAVKLFF
v_gene: TRBV10-3; CDR3aa: CAISHVVYEQYF
v_gene: TRBV28; CDR3aa: CASSLPGQGKPQHF
v_gene: TRBV19; CDR3aa: CATSDRRYEQFF
v_gene: TRBV6-2/TRBV6-3; CDR3aa: CASRAGGGSDTQYF
v_gene: TRBV6-6; CDR3aa: CASIEGMADVNYGYTF
v_gene: TRBV19; CDR3aa: CASSTFRTGAREQFF
v_gene: TRBV6-2/TRBV6-3; CDR3aa: CASRDSSYQLEQYF
v_gene: TRBV9; CDR3aa: CASSVDPDHQETQYF
v_gene: TRBV27; CDR3aa: CASSGTSGNTGELFF
v_gene: TRBV20-1; CDR3aa: CSARDSRAPANYGYTF
v_gene: TRBV11-3; CDR3aa: CASSLAISGSDFKGRSF
v_gene: TRBV7-2; CDR3aa: CASSTPRRVSSGYTDTQYF
v_gene: TRBV7-7; CDR3aa: CASSLDLYGTQYF
v_gene: TRBV7-6; CDR3aa: CASSLLSNEQFF
v_gene: TRBV7-6; CDR3aa: CASSGRGLNTGELFF
v_gene: TRBV2; CDR3aa: CASSVRTSGSLDEQFF
v_gene: TRBV7-2; CDR3aa: CASSSRASGNIQYF
v_gene: TRBV20-1; CDR3aa: CSARDPARLETQYF
v_gene: TRBV28; CDR3aa: CASSSAGLAGNNEQFF
v_gene: TRBV12-3/TRBV12-4; CDR3aa: CASSLMGARSGELFF
v_gene: TRBV6-2/TRBV6-3; CDR3aa: CASSKTSSGANVLTF
v_gene: TRBV9; CDR3aa: CASSSGRSYNSPLHF
v_gene: TRBV19; CDR3aa: CASSPHRSRDRGQETQYF
v_gene: TRBV5-1; CDR3aa: CASKRGEAGQDTQYF
v_gene: TRBV7-2; CDR3aa: CASSPSSGTSAPNEQFF
v_gene: TRBV6-2/TRBV6-3; CDR3aa: CASSPQSSTEAFF
v_gene: TRBV7-9; CDR3aa: CASSLADTGSF
v_gene: TRBV9; CDR3aa: CASSAGLAGVDEQFF
v_gene: TRBV13; CDR3aa: CASSSGLAPQEQFF
v_gene: TRBV27; CDR3aa: CASSTRDGLYEQYF
v_gene: TRBV5-1; CDR3aa: CASSLVSAGGGEQYF
v_gene: TRBV11-2; CDR3aa: CASSPRGSVTDTQYF
v_gene: TRBV25-1; CDR3aa: CASSDVRRPYNEQFF
v_gene: TRBV25-1; CDR3aa: CASSGRARDTQYF
v_gene: TRBV12-3/TRBV12-4; CDR3aa: CASSFARSIKTQYF
v_gene: TRBV3-1; CDR3aa: CASSSLVGDTDTQYF
v_gene: TRBV7-9; CDR3aa: CASSSSPEGNIQYF
v_gene: TRBV6-6; CDR3aa: CASSPGAGANVLTF